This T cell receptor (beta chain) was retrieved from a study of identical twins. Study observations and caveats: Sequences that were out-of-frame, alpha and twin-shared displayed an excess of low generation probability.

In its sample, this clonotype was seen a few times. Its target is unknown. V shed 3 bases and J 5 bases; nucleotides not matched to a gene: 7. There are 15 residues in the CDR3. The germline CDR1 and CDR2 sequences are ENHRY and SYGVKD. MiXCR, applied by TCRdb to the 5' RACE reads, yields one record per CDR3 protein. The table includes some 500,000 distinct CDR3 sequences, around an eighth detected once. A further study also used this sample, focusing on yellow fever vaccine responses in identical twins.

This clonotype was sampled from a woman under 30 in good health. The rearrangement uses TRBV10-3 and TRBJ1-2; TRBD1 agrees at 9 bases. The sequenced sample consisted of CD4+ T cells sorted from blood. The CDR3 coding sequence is TGTGCCATCAGTGACATCCGACAGGGGGGTTATGGCTACACCTTC. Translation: CAISDIRQGGYGYTF.